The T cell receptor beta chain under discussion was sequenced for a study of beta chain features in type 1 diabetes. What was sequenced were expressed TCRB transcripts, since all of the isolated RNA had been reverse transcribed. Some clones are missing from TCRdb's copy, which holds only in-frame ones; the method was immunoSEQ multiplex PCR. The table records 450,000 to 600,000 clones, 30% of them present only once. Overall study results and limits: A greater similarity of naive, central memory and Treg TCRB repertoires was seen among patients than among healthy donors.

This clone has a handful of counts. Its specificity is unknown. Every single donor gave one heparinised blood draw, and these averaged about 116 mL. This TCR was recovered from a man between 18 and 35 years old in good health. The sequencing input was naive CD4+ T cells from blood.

This CDR3 reads CASSRQAGSGSQNTGELFF. The CDR3 DNA is TGCGCCAGCAGCCGACAAGCGGGGAGCGGGAGTCAAAACACCGGGGAGCTGTTTTTT. The chain is built from TRBV4-3 and TRBJ2-2; 8 bases are shared with TRBD2. The trim removed 4 bases at V and 2 bases at J, leaving 15 bases unmatched. The CDR3 has 19 residues. Germline-derived CDR1 and CDR2 are LGHNA and YSLEER.